The 6 T cell receptor beta chains given below trace back to one sample, sequenced in a study of blood T cell repertoires in COVID-19. Generated by immunoSEQ multiplex PCR, the TCRdb table keeps only in-frame clones and is missing some. The sample shows 100,000 or so clones, nearly 90% of them seen only once. Sequenced sample: peripheral blood. Source of these receptors: a man aged 50 or older with active COVID-19.

The V gene is TRBV6-5, the J gene TRBJ2-3; tentatively, D is TRBD1 (6 bases). In germline, CDR1 is MNHEY, CDR2 SVGAGI. Trimming left V 6 bases short and J 5 bases short, with 9 bases between. The CDR3 runs to 12 residues. The CDR3 is CASSLGGDTQYF. The CDR3 DNA follows: TGTGCCAGCAGCTTAGGGGGAGATACGCAGTATTTT.

V is TRBV7-2 and J is TRBJ2-3, with D maybe TRBD2 (7 bases). Trimming took off 3 bases at V and 4 bases at J, with 11 bases between the two ends. This CDR3 has 14 amino acids. Germline CDR1 and CDR2: SGHTA and FQGNSA. DNA for the CDR3: TGTGCCAGCAGCTTGGGGGGGGCCCCAGATACGCAGTATTTT. Translating gives CASSLGGAPDTQYF.

The gene calls are TRBV9 and TRBJ1-1, with TRBD1 as a possible D gene (5 bases). Per germline, CDR1 SGDLS and CDR2 YYNGEE. With 0 bases removed from V and 4 bases from J, the gap between germline ends came to 10 bases. The CDR3 sequence is 14 residues long. CDR3 nucleotides: TGTGCCAGCAGCGTAGTGGGGGGTGGCACTGAAGCTTTCTTT. It encodes CASSVVGGGTEAFF.

This sequence joins TRBV2 and TRBJ2-5; 7 nucleotides agree with TRBD2. In germline, CDR1 is SNHLY, CDR2 FYNNEI. CDR3 length: 13 amino acids. The ends lost 7 bases at V and 7 bases at J; junction bases unmatched: 9. The CDR3 protein is CASTPLAEGTQYF. The DNA of the CDR3 is TGTGCCAGCACCCCTCTAGCGGAGGGGACCCAGTACTTC.

The chain couples TRBV5-1 to TRBJ1-1; D perhaps matches TRBD1 (5 bases). Germline V CDR1 and CDR2: SGHRS, YFSETQ. The CDR3 has 19 residues. The V end lost 0 bases, the J end lost 3 bases, and 24 bases lay between the germline ends. In DNA, the CDR3 is TGCGCCAGCAGCTTGGCCAGGAGGGGAGCAGCCGCCGTGGACACTGAAGCTTTCTTT. Its translation: CASSLARRGAAAVDTEAFF. The variable domain in full, with the rest retrieved from reference TRBV5-1 and TRBJ1-1, is KAGVTQTPRYLIKTRGQQVTLSCSPISGHRSVSWYQQTPGQGLQFLFEYFSETQRNKGNFPGRFSGRQFSNSRSEMNVSTLELGDSALYLCASSLARRGAAAVDTEAFFGQGTRLTVV.

The CDR3 is CSASQGAWGTEAFF. For the CDR3, the DNA is TGCAGTGCTAGTCAGGGGGCCTGGGGCACTGAAGCTTTCTTT. The chain couples TRBV20-1 to TRBJ1-1; the match to TRBD1 covers 8 bases. The CDR3 is made up of 14 amino acids. V shed 3 bases and J 4 bases; nucleotides not matched to a gene: 7. Per the germline V gene, CDR1 is DFQATT and CDR2 is SNEGSKA (reference sequence).